Each of the 13 T cell receptor beta chains below was sequenced from the same sample in a study of cytomegalovirus exposure and HLA in healthy donors. Amplification used 60 Vbeta primers and 13 Jbeta primers. Here immunoSEQ multiplex PCR was the method, and the copy in TCRdb shows in-frame clones only, minus some. The sample carries about 190,000 clones, 65% to 80% recorded once. The sample taken for sequencing was PBMCs. The receptor source for this set is a man under 40 in good health and CMV-seropositive.

CDR3 nucleotide sequence: TGTGCCAGCAGCACGCGGGAGACCGGGGAGCTGTTTTTT. Translated, it gives CASSTRETGELFF. The chain uses TRBV11-1 and TRBJ2-2; TRBD2 agrees at 7 bases. CDR3 length: 13 residues. With V trimmed by 5 bases and J by 5 bases, 2 bases remained unmatched. Germline CDR1 reads SGHAT; CDR2 reads FQDESV (reference sequence).

The chain joins TRBV28 to TRBJ2-4; TRBD1 might be the D (9 bases). With 4 bases removed from V and 6 bases from J, the gap between germline ends came to 16 bases. The CDR3 has 15 residues. The germline CDR1 and CDR2 sequences are MDHEN and SYDVKM. The chain's CDR3 is CASSSGGDRANIQYF. In nucleotides, the CDR3 is TGTGCCAGCAGTTCCGGGGGGGACAGGGCAAACATTCAGTACTTC.

The chain is built from TRBV5-1 and TRBJ2-2; tentatively, D is TRBD2 (7 bases). Germline lookup yields CDR1 SGHRS and CDR2 YFSETQ. This CDR3 has 14 amino acids. Trimming took 10 bases from V and 5 from J, leaving 18 bases between them. CDR3 sequence (DNA): TGCGCCGGCTTGGAAAGGGGGGGAACCGGGGAGCTGTTTTTT. It codes for CAGLERGGTGELFF.

The rearrangement joins TRBV9 to TRBJ1-1, with unresolved D. The V end lost 0 bases, the J end lost 1 base, and 10 bases lay between the germline ends. Germline loops: CDR1 SGDLS, CDR2 YYNGEE. CDR3 length equals 15 residues. This chain's CDR3 is CASSVAGSGNTEAFF. For the CDR3, the DNA is TGTGCCAGCAGCGTAGCTGGCTCAGGGAACACTGAAGCTTTCTTT.

V usage is TRBV2 and J usage is TRBJ2-7; tentative D call: TRBD2 (5 bases). Germline CDR1 and CDR2: SNHLY and FYNNEI. This CDR3 is 13 amino acids long. The germline V and J ends were trimmed by 3 bases and 6 bases, with 12 bases remaining between them. The CDR3 loop reads CASSDLGVGEQYF. In nucleotides, the CDR3 is TGTGCCAGCAGTGATTTGGGAGTGGGCGAGCAGTACTTC.

The chain links TRBV7-3 to TRBJ2-1, with 9 bases fitting TRBD2. V lost 2 bases, J lost 9 bases, and 8 bases stayed unmatched. Germline assignment: CDR1 SGHTA and CDR2 FQGTGA. The CDR3 runs 15 residues. The CDR3, as DNA: TGTGCCAGCAGCTTATCGGCGGGAGGGCTGGGTGAGCAGTTCTTC. This sequence encodes CASSLSAGGLGEQFF.

The chain combines TRBV7-9 with TRBJ1-5; 9 bases align to TRBD1. Germline CDR1 is SEHNR and CDR2 is FQNEAQ (reference sequence). The CDR3 is made up of 16 amino acids. The junction had 6 bases not matched to a gene; V was cut back by 3 bases and J by 3 bases. Here the CDR3 reads CASSFTGGADNQPQHF. The CDR3 DNA follows: TGTGCCAGCAGCTTCACAGGGGGCGCGGACAATCAGCCCCAGCATTTT.

The chain employs TRBV11-2 and TRBJ1-1; D ambiguous. Germline V gene lookup returns CDR1 SGHAT and CDR2 FQNNGV. The germline V and J ends were trimmed by 5 bases and 11 bases, with 24 bases remaining between them. The CDR3 extends over 15 amino acids. CDR3 in amino acids: CASSAMAHWAQSAFF. The CDR3 nucleotides read TGTGCCAGCAGCGCGATGGCCCACTGGGCTCAAAGTGCTTTCTTT.

In nucleotides, the CDR3 is TGTGCCAGCTCGGACAGGAACTATGGCTACACCTTC. Protein product: CASSDRNYGYTF. This chain uses TRBV7-9 with TRBJ1-2; 7 nucleotides align to TRBD1. Per germline, CDR1 SEHNR and CDR2 FQNEAQ (reference sequence). The ends lost 8 bases at V and 2 bases at J; junction bases unmatched: 2. The CDR3 has 12 residues. The complete variable domain, with remaining parts taken from reference TRBV7-9 and TRBJ1-2, reads DTGVSQNPRHKITKRGQNVTFRCDPISEHNRLYWYRQTLGQGPEFLTYFQNEAQLEKSRLLSDRFSAERPKGSFSTLEIQRTEQGDSAMYLCASSDRNYGYTFGSGTRLTVV.

J is TRBJ1-1 and V is TRBV30; D possibly corresponds to TRBD1 (6 bases). Germline CDR1 and CDR2: GTSNPN and SVGIG (reference sequence). The V gene lost 4 bases and the J gene lost 4 bases, with 16 bases spanning the gap. The length of the CDR3 is 14 residues. CDR3 sequence: CAWNPAGARTEAFF. The CDR3 nucleotides read TGTGCCTGGAACCCCGCAGGGGCTCGCACTGAAGCTTTCTTT.

The rearrangement joins TRBV5-1 to TRBJ2-5; 9 bases match TRBD1. Germline V lookup: CDR1 SGHRS, CDR2 YFSETQ. The CDR3 has 14 residues. The trim removed 3 bases at V and 4 bases at J, leaving 4 bases unmatched. CDR3 nucleotides: TGCGCCAGCAGCTCGACAGGGGGATTAGAGACCCAGTACTTC. This gives the protein CASSSTGGLETQYF.

The chain employs TRBV11-2 and TRBJ2-3; no reliable D call. The length of the CDR3 is 17 residues. CDR1 SGHAT and CDR2 FQNNGV come from the germline V gene. V dropped 0 bases and J dropped 6 bases, with 19 bases sitting between them. CDR3 loop: CASSLDVVGLGEDTQYF. The CDR3 DNA reads as TGTGCCAGCAGCTTAGATGTGGTTGGCCTCGGAGAGGATACGCAGTATTTT. The whole variable domain, remainder taken from reference TRBV11-2 and TRBJ2-3, is EAGVAQSPRYKIIEKRQSVAFWCNPISGHATLYWYQQILGQGPKLLIQFQNNGVVDDSQLPKDRFSAERLKGVDSTLKIQPAKLEDSAVYLCASSLDVVGLGEDTQYFGPGTRLTVL.

The V call is TRBV6-6, the J call TRBJ2-5; TRBD2 aligns across 8 bases. Unmatched junction bases numbered 5, after V lost 7 bases and J lost 7 bases. This CDR3 spans 12 amino acids. Per the germline V gene, CDR1 is MNHNY and CDR2 is SVGAGI (reference sequence). The CDR3 sequence is CASTDRGGTQYF. In DNA, the CDR3 is TGTGCCAGCACCGACCGGGGGGGGACCCAGTACTTC.